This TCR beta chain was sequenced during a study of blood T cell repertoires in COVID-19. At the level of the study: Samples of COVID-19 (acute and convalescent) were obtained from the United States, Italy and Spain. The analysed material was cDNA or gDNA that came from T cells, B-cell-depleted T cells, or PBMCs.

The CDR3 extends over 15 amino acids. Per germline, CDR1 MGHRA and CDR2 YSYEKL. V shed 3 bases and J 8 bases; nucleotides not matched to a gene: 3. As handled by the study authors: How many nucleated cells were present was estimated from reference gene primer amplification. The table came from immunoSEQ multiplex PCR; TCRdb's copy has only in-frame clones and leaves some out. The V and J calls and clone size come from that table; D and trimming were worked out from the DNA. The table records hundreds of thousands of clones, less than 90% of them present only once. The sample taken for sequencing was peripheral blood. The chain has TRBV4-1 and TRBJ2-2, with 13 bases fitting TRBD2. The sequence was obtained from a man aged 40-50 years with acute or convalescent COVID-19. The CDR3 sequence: CASSHGGLAGGELFF. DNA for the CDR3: TGCGCCAGCAGCCACGGGGGACTAGCGGGAGGGGAGCTGTTTTTT.